This T cell receptor beta chain was documented in a study of T cell responses to AZD1222 COVID-19 vaccine. Note on this clone: The target antigen is unknown.

Trimming left V 3 bases short and J 9 bases short, with 21 bases between. The CDR3 is 16 residues long. The V gene's germline CDR1 is WSHSY and CDR2 SAAADI. The data were produced by immunoSEQ multiplex PCR, yet TCRdb's version contains in-frame clones alone and is incomplete. In the table there are about 110,000 clones, just over 85% of which are singletons. Overall study findings and caveats: Repertoires in all cases were sampled only once the peak T cell response had passed. As reported, nearly half of all spike-specific TCRs target variant regions that are unmutated. Females outnumbered males among donors, who were mostly white British; clonal diversity was possibly underestimated.

The chain joins TRBV10-2 to TRBJ2-1; D is possibly TRBD2 (6 bases). The sequencing here drew on peripheral blood, taken on day 0 of AZD1222 vaccination. The TCR was taken from an adult in good health. CDR3 DNA sequence: TGCGCCAGCAGTGACTTTGTGGGGCGGGGTCTACGTGAGCAGTTCTTC. Its protein product is CASSDFVGRGLREQFF.